The next 15 T cell receptor beta chains were all read from a single sample in a study of cytotoxic CD8 clonotypes in ibrutinib-treated CLL. Assay used: immunoSEQ multiplex PCR; TCRdb lists only in-frame clones, some missing. Of roughly 200,000 clones detected, around 72% appear once; the ten largest clones hold under 15%. The sequencing here drew on PBMCs, taken after 24 months of ibrutinib treatment. The receptors come from a human donor with chronic lymphocytic leukemia.

Only one count was recorded for this clone. V gene TRBV10-3 combines with J gene TRBJ2-2, with a weak D call TRBD2 (6 bases). The V and J ends lost 6 bases and 2 bases respectively, with 13 bases between them. Germline CDR1 is ENHRY and CDR2 is SYGVKD. The CDR3 covers 15 residues. The CDR3 protein is CAIRSWEANTGELFF. CDR3 nucleotides: TGTGCCATCAGGTCGTGGGAGGCAAACACCGGGGAGCTGTTTTTT.

This chain links TRBV2 with TRBJ1-1, with no clear D. The CDR3 is 13 amino acids. Between the trimmed V and J ends, which lost 3 bases and 3 bases, there was a span of 8 bases. The germline gives CDR1 SNHLY, CDR2 FYNNEI. The CDR3 DNA follows: TGTGCCAGCAGTGACCAAGCGTACACTGAAGCTTTCTTT. It translates to CASSDQAYTEAFF.

V is TRBV11-2 and J is TRBJ2-5, with D unclear. The CDR3 has 13 amino acids. Looked up from germline, CDR1 is SGHAT and CDR2 is FQNNGV. Trimming cost V 2 bases and J 5 bases, with 9 bases left between them. The CDR3 sequence is CASSLFAWETQYF. CDR3 coding DNA: TGTGCCAGCAGCTTATTTGCTTGGGAGACCCAGTACTTC.

Worth noting for this clone: Additional DNA sequences in this sample encode the identical CDR3. This chain uses TRBV7-9 with TRBJ2-7, with TRBD1 as a possible D gene (5 bases). Deletions cut 2 bases from V and 0 bases from J, with 5 bases between. This CDR3 is 13 amino acids long. Germline CDR1 reads SEHNR; CDR2 reads FQNEAQ (reference sequence). DNA of the CDR3: TGTGCCAGCAGCTTAAGGGGCTCCTACGAGCAGTACTTC. This sequence encodes CASSLRGSYEQYF. Combining the CDR3 with reference TRBV7-9 and TRBJ2-7 gives the whole variable domain DTGVSQNPRHKITKRGQNVTFRCDPISEHNRLYWYRQTLGQGPEFLTYFQNEAQLEKSRLLSDRFSAERPKGSFSTLEIQRTEQGDSAMYLCASSLRGSYEQYFGPGTRLTVT.

This chain links TRBV5-1 with TRBJ2-7; D ambiguous. The CDR3 contains 13 residues. The germline CDR1 and CDR2 sequences are SGHRS and YFSETQ. V lost 2 bases, J lost 2 bases, and 8 bases lay in between. The chain's CDR3 is CASSFEFPYEQYF. The CDR3 DNA reads as TGCGCCAGCAGCTTCGAGTTCCCCTACGAGCAGTACTTC.

The gene calls are TRBV18 and TRBJ1-1; a weak D match, TRBD1 (5 bases). Germline assignment: CDR1 KGHSH and CDR2 LQKENI. The germline V and J ends were trimmed by 6 bases and 3 bases, with 20 bases remaining between them. This CDR3 spans 16 amino acids. The CDR3 reads CASSPRLDRGDTEAFF. CDR3 bases: TGTGCCAGCTCTCCCCGCCTGGACCGGGGGGACACTGAAGCTTTCTTT. Based on the CDR3 plus reference TRBV18 and TRBJ1-1, the full variable domain is NAGVMQNPRHLVRRRGQEARLRCSPMKGHSHVYWYRQLPEEGLKFMVYLQKENIIDESGMPKERFSAEFPKEGPSILRIQQVVRGDSAAYFCASSPRLDRGDTEAFFGQGTRLTVV.

This clone was recorded only once. V gene TRBV27 combines with J gene TRBJ1-5, with TRBD1 as a possible D gene (5 bases). This CDR3 is built from 16 residues. CDR1 MNHEY and CDR2 SMNVEV come from the germline V gene (reference sequence). The V end was cut by 5 bases, the J end by 4 bases, with 18 bases between. This chain's CDR3 is CASSKDSSLKNQPQHF. The DNA of the CDR3 is TGTGCCAGCAGTAAAGACAGCTCTTTAAAAAATCAGCCCCAGCATTTT.

The DNA for the CDR3 is TGTGCCAGTTCCCTCAAGGCTCTGTCCTACAATGAGCAGTTCTTC. Its translation is CASSLKALSYNEQFF. The gene calls are TRBV6-6 and TRBJ2-1; D is unclear. V was clipped by 9 bases and J by 1 base, with 16 bases between them. CDR3 length: 15 residues. Germline V gives CDR1 MNHNY, CDR2 SVGAGI (reference sequence).

This clone has only a few counts. V is TRBV4-3 and J is TRBJ2-7; a weak D match, TRBD1 (6 bases). Germline lookup yields CDR1 LGHNA and CDR2 YSLEER. This CDR3 region has 16 residues. V gave up 0 bases and J gave up 3 bases, with 15 bases separating them. The CDR3: CASSQDMGQGNYEQYF. CDR3 coding DNA: TGCGCCAGCAGCCAAGATATGGGGCAGGGGAACTACGAGCAGTACTTC.

The rearrangement links TRBV5-1 to TRBJ1-1; TRBD1 matches at 7 bases. After removal of 8 bases from V and 3 bases from J, the junction contained 16 bases not matched to a gene. This CDR3 region has 16 residues. The germline V gene encodes CDR1 SGHRS and CDR2 YFSETQ. For the CDR3, the DNA is TGCGCCAGTGGAGAAAGGACAGGCGGCTTAGACACTGAAGCTTTCTTT. This sequence encodes CASGERTGGLDTEAFF.

The chain combines TRBV27 with TRBJ2-7; 9 nucleotides match TRBD2. The CDR3 loop spans 15 amino acids. The trim removed 1 base at V and 3 bases at J, leaving 4 bases unmatched. Germline loops: CDR1 MNHEY, CDR2 SMNVEV (reference sequence). CDR3 DNA sequence: TGTGCCAGCAGTTTATTCGCTAGCGGGAACTACGAGCAGTACTTC. It codes for CASSLFASGNYEQYF.

The rearrangement joins TRBV27 to TRBJ2-3, with D unclear. V was trimmed by 7 bases and J by 2 bases, leaving 4 bases between them. The CDR3 sequence is 11 residues long. Germline V gene lookup returns CDR1 MNHEY and CDR2 SMNVEV (reference sequence). In nucleotides, the CDR3 is TGTGCCAGCACCGACACAGATACGCAGTATTTT. Protein sequence: CASTDTDTQYF.

As DNA, the CDR3 is TGCGCCAGCAGCTTGGGTGTGGGGGAAGTCACTGAAGCTTTCTTT. It yields the protein CASSLGVGEVTEAFF. The J gene is TRBJ1-1, the V gene TRBV5-1; TRBD1 is a possible D gene (5 bases). This CDR3 region has 15 residues. The germline V and J ends were trimmed by 0 bases and 4 bases, with 13 bases remaining between them. Germline CDR1 reads SGHRS; CDR2 reads YFSETQ.

This chain uses TRBV11-2 with TRBJ2-3; TRBD2 aligns across 9 bases. This CDR3 spans 17 amino acids. Looked up from germline, CDR1 is SGHAT and CDR2 is FQNNGV. V trimming: 1 base; J trimming: 5 bases; junction bases outside the gene matches: 10. The CDR3 coding sequence is TGTGCCAGCAGCTTAGGGGCGCGGGAGGGCCGTGAAGATACGCAGTATTTT. Its protein product is CASSLGAREGREDTQYF. The whole variable domain, filled in from reference TRBV11-2 and TRBJ2-3, reads EAGVAQSPRYKIIEKRQSVAFWCNPISGHATLYWYQQILGQGPKLLIQFQNNGVVDDSQLPKDRFSAERLKGVDSTLKIQPAKLEDSAVYLCASSLGAREGREDTQYFGPGTRLTVL.

This chain connects TRBV27 to TRBJ2-1; D gene uncertain. The germline V and J ends were trimmed by 3 bases and 5 bases, with 11 bases remaining between them. CDR1 is MNHEY, CDR2 SMNVEV, per germline (reference sequence). This CDR3 has 14 residues. Here the CDR3 DNA reads TGTGCCAGCAGTTTTTATTCTGTAAACAATGAGCAGTTCTTC. It yields the protein CASSFYSVNNEQFF.